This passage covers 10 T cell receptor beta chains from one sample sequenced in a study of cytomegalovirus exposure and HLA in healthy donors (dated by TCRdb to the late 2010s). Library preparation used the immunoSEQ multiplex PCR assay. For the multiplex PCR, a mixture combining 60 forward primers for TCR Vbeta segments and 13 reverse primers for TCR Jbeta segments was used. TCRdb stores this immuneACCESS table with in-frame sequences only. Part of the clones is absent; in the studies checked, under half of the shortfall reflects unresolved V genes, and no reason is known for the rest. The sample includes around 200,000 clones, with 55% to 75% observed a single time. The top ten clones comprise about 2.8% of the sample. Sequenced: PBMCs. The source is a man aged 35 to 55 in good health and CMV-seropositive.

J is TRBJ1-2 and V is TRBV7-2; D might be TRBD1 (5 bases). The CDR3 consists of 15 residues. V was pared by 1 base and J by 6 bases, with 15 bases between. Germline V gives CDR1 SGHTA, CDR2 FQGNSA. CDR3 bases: TGTGCCAGCAGCTTAGGGGCGACAGTTTCAAATGGCTACACCTTC. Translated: CASSLGATVSNGYTF.

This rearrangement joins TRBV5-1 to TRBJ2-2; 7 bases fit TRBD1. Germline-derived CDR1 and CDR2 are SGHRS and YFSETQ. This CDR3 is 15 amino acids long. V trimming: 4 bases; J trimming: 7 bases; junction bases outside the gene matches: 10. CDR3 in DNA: TGCGCCAGCAGCCCGACCGGGACAGAAGGCGGGGAGCTGTTTTTT. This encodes CASSPTGTEGGELFF.

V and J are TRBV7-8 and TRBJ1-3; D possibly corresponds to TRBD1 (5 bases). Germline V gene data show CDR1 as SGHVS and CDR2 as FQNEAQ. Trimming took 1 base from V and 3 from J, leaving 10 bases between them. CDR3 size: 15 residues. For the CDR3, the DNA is TGTGCCAGCAGCTTAGAACAGGATATTGGAAACACCATATATTTT. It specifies CASSLEQDIGNTIYF.

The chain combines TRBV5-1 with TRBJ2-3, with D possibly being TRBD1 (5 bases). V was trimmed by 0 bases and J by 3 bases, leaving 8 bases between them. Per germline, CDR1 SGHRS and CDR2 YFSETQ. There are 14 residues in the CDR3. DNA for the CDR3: TGCGCCAGCAGCTTGGTGGCAGGGACAGATACGCAGTATTTT. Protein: CASSLVAGTDTQYF.

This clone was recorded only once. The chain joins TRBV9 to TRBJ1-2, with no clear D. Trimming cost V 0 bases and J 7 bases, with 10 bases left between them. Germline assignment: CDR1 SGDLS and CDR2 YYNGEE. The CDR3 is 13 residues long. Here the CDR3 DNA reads TGTGCCAGCAGCGTAGCTGGCGGCAGTGGCTACACCTTC. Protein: CASSVAGGSGYTF. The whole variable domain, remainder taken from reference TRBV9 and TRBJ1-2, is DSGVTQTPKHLITATGQRVTLRCSPRSGDLSVYWYQQSLDQGLQFLIQYYNGEERAKGNILERFSAQQFPDLHSELNLSSLELGDSALYFCASSVAGGSGYTFGSGTRLTVV.

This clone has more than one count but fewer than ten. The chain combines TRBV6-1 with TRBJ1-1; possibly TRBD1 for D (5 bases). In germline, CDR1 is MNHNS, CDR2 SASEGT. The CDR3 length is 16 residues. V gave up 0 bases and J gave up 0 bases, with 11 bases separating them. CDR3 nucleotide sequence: TGTGCCAGCAGTGAAGCGCCGGGGGGAATGAACACTGAAGCTTTCTTT. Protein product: CASSEAPGGMNTEAFF.

CDR3 region: CASNMGVSSYNEQFF. The CDR3 DNA sequence: TGTGCCAGTAACATGGGAGTAAGCTCCTACAATGAGCAGTTCTTC. V and J are TRBV19 and TRBJ2-1; possibly TRBD2 for D (5 bases). Trimming shortened V by 7 bases and J by 0 bases, and 13 bases separated the two germline ends. Germline CDR1 is LNHDA and CDR2 is SQIVND (reference sequence). This CDR3 is 15 amino acids long.

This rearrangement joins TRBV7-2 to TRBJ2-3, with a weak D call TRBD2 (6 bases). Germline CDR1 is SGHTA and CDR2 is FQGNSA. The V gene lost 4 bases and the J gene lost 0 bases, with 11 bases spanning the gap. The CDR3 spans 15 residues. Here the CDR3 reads CASSSAGTSTDTQYF. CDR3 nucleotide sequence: TGTGCCAGCAGCTCAGCCGGGACTAGCACAGATACGCAGTATTTT. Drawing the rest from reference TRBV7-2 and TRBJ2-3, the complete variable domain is GAGVSQSPSNKVTEKGKDVELRCDPISGHTALYWYRQSLGQGLEFLIYFQGNSAPDKSGLPSDRFSAERTGGSVSTLTIQRTQQEDSAVYLCASSSAGTSTDTQYFGPGTRLTVL.

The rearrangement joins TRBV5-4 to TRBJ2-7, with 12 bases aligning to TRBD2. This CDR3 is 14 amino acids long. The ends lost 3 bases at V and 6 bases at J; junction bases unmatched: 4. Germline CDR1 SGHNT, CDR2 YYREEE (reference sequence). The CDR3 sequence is CASSSSGGAVEQYF. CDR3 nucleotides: TGTGCCAGCAGCTCTAGCGGGGGGGCCGTCGAGCAGTACTTC.

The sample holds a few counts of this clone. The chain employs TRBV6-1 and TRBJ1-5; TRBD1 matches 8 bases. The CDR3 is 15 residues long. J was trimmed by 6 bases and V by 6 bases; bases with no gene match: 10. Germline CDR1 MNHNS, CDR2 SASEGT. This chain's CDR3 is CASSSTGTGLQPQHF. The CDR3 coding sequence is TGTGCCAGCAGCTCCACCGGGACAGGTCTTCAGCCCCAGCATTTT.